This TCR beta chain derives from a study of blood T cell repertoires in COVID-19 (TCRdb year 2020). About the full investigation: Samples covering the acute and convalescent phases of COVID-19 were provided by collaborators in the United States, Italy and Spain. A freely available public database, intended as a resource for researchers studying the immune response to SARS-CoV-2, is where the repertoires were released. Samples were obtained from the ongoing ImmuneRACE study (first 160 participants) and from 1,254 subjects provided by 6 global collaborators. HLA class I and class II types, where available, came from metadata supplied by the sample provider rather than from assay-based typing. Nearly every sample came with metadata listing a de-identified subject ID, COVID-19 status, age in years and sex. Subjects who had been exposed to COVID-19, were actively infected with it, or had recovered from it provided the deeply sampled blood TCRbeta repertoires that made up the dataset. The material from the prospective study consisted of cDNA or gDNA derived from T cells, B-cell-depleted T cells, or PBMCs. General conclusions and limits of the study: The quantity of clinical and demographic metadata differed by source and by participant and was supplied without curation.

The CDR3 goes from the cysteine to the phenylalanine over 14 residues. Only the CDR3 DNA stays, 42 bases, in frame from base 1. From the germline V gene, CDR1 is SGHRS and CDR2 is YFSETQ. The junction shows trimming of 5 bases on V and 8 bases on J, and the gene matches do not reach 9 bases of it. The collaborating institutions used their own protocols to collect whole blood in K2EDTA tubes. Collaborator samples were shipped for TCRbeta analysis as frozen whole blood, isolated PBMCs, or DNA extracted from either sample type. The immunoSEQ Assay, a bias-controlled multiplex PCR, was used to amplify TCRbeta CDR3 regions from genomic DNA. The study's own analysis went as follows. The number of nucleated cells in each sample was estimated by amplification of reference gene primers within the assay. To quantify the absolute abundance of each unique TCRbeta CDR3 rearrangement, sequence reads were collapsed and filtered. For each sample, productive Simpson clonality was calculated by taking the square root of Simpson's diversity index across productive rearrangements. The immuneACCESS repertoire file appears here via TCRdb, limited to in-frame rearrangements. These files lack a portion of the clones; in checked studies, under half of the deficit traces to unresolved V genes, and the cause of the others is not known. For V, J and clone size, that table is used; D and trimming come from the DNA. This sample is represented by 70,000 to 95,000 clones; approximately 88% of them were singletons. The top ten constitute 5.8% of the sample.

A note on this clone: Its recognized antigen is unknown. Base-call qualities are not available, and no considerably larger clone is one nucleotide away.

The source is a man aged 45-65 years with active COVID-19. The chain uses TRBV5-1 and TRBJ2-1; the central 8 bases match TRBD1. Source material: peripheral blood. The CDR3 corresponds to CASSGQGIVDEQFF. The nucleotides are TGCGCCAGCAGTGGACAGGGTATAGTGGATGAGCAGTTCTTC.